What follows is one TCR beta chain and its context. In the original analysis: Amplification with reference gene primers provided the estimates of nucleated cell counts. Only in-frame clones appear in the TCRdb table, and some are missing; sequencing was by immunoSEQ multiplex PCR. V and J calls and clone size are given by that table; D and trimming were obtained from the DNA. The data contain approximately 220,000 clones, about 86% of them seen just once; the ten biggest clones take up approximately 3%. From germline, CDR1 is DFQATT and CDR2 SNEGSKA (reference sequence). Trimming left V 6 bases short and J 6 bases short, with 11 bases between. This CDR3 is 11 amino acids long. This record comes from a study of blood T cell repertoires in COVID-19. In the study overall: Both acute and convalescent COVID-19 samples were obtained from the United States, Italy and Spain. PBMCs, B-cell-depleted T cells, or T cells were the source of the cDNA or gDNA that made up the material.

The chain is built from TRBV20-1 and TRBJ1-1; the D gene is possibly TRBD1 (6 bases). This sequence originates from a woman in her 30s who had recovered from COVID-19. The specimen sequenced was peripheral blood. The chain's CDR3 is CSAWDIAEAFF. The CDR3 DNA follows: TGCAGTGCCTGGGACATCGCTGAAGCTTTCTTT.